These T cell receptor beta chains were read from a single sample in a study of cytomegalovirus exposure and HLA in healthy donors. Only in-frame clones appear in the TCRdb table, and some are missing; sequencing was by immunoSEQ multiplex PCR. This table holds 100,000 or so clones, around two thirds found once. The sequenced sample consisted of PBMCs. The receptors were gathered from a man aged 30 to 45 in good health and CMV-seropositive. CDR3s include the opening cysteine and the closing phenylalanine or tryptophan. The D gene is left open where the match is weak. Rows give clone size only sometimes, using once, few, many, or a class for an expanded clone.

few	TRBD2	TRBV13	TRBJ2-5	TGTGCCAGCAGCGAGGGACTAGCGGGGAAACAAGAGACCCAGTACTTC	CASSEGLAGKQETQYF
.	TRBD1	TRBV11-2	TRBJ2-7	TGTGCCAGCAGCTTCGGGACAGGATCCTACGAGCAGTACTTC	CASSFGTGSYEQYF
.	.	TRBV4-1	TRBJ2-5	TGCGCCAGCAGCCAAGCCCCTCGGGAGACCCAGTACTTC	CASSQAPRETQYF
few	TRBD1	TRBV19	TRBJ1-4	TGTGCCAGTAGTAGACCGGGACAGGGTAATGAAAAACTGTTTTTT	CASSRPGQGNEKLFF
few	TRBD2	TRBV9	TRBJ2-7	TGTGCCAGCAGCGTAGTATCTAGCGGGGGGCTCTACGAGCAGTACTTC	CASSVVSSGGLYEQYF
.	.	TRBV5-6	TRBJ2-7	TGTGCCAGCAGCTTAATTGGCCGAAGCGACTACGAGCAGTACTTC	CASSLIGRSDYEQYF
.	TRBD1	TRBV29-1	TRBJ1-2	TGCAGTGCGACAGGGGCAGGCTATGGCTACACCTTC	CSATGAGYGYTF
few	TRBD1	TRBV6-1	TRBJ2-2	TGTGCCAGCAGTGAACAGGGGGCCCTCGGGGAGCTGTTTTTT	CASSEQGALGELFF
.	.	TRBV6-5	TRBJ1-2	TGTGCCAGCAGTTACGCGGCAGAAAGGAGTGGCTACACCTTC	CASSYAAERSGYTF
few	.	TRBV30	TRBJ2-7	TGTGCCTGGAGTGTGTCAGGGTTTGGCGAGCAGTACTTC	CAWSVSGFGEQYF
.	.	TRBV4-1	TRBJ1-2	TGCGCCAGCAGCCAAGAATCGGGGTATGGCTACACCTTC	CASSQESGYGYTF
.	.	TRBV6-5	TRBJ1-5	TGTGCCAGCAGTTATAGAACGAATCAGCCCCAGCATTTT	CASSYRTNQPQHF
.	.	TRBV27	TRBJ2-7	TGTGCCAGCAGTTTATCCCGGGGGGCTCGGTCGGAGCAGTACTTC	CASSLSRGARSEQYF
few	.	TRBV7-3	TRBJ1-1	TGTGCCAGCAGCTCCAGGGGGAACACTGAAGCTTTCTTT	CASSSRGNTEAFF
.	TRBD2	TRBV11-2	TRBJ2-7	TGTGCCAGCAGCTTAGTAGCGGGCTCCTACGAGCAGTACTTC	CASSLVAGSYEQYF
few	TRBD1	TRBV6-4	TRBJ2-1	TGTGCCAGCAGGGGGACAGGGGGTTCCTACAATGAGCAGTTCTTC	CASRGTGGSYNEQFF
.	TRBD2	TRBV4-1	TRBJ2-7	TGTGCCAGCAGCTTTAGCGGGGGGCCCTCCTACGAGCAGTACTTC	CASSFSGGPSYEQYF
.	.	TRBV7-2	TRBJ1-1	TGTGCCAGCAGAGCCTTAACGGGAAACACTGAAGCTTTCTTT	CASRALTGNTEAFF
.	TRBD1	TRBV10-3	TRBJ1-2	TGTGCCACCCACCGGGAGGGGGCTCGAGGCTACACCTTC	CATHREGARGYTF
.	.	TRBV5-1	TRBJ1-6	TGCGCCAGCAGCTTGGTCGGGGAGGGTGATAATTCACCCCTCCACTTT	CASSLVGEGDNSPLHF
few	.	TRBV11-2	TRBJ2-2	TGTGCCAGCAGCTTCTCCCTAGCGAAAGGGGAGCTGTTTTTT	CASSFSLAKGELFF
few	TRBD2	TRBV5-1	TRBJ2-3	TGCGCCAGCAGTTCTGGGGGGGGTGATACGCAGTATTTT	CASSSGGGDTQYF
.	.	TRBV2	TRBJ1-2	TGTGCCAGCAGTGAACTGAGGGTCAGTGGCTACACCTTC	CASSELRVSGYTF
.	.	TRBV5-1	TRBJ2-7	TGCGCCAGCAGCTCCGGAGGGGGCTTCCCCTACGAGCAGTACTTC	CASSSGGGFPYEQYF
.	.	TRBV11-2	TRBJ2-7	TGTGCCAGCAGCTCTTCTAACGAGCAGTACTTC	CASSSSNEQYF
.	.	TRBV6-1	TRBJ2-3	TGTGCCGTCCGACAGTACACAGATACGCAGTATTTT	CAVRQYTDTQYF
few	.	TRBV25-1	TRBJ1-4	TGTGCCAGCAGTGCCGTCACAGGGAAACTGTTTTTT	CASSAVTGKLFF
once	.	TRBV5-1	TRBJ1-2	TGCGCCAGCAGCTTACTTGGGCAGGACTATGGCTACACCTTC	CASSLLGQDYGYTF
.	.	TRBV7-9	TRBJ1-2	TGTGCCAGCAGCGGAGACAGCAACTATGGCTACACCTTC	CASSGDSNYGYTF
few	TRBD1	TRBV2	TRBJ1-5	TGTGCCAGCTTTAAGGGGGACAGAAATCAGCCCCAGCATTTT	CASFKGDRNQPQHF
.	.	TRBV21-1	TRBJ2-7	TGTGCCAGCAGCAAAGTAGACAAGGGGCTGGGGGAGCAGTACTTC	CASSKVDKGLGEQYF
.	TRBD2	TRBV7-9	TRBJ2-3	TGTGCCAGCAGCTTGCAGGGCGGGGGGACCACAGATACGCAGTATTTT	CASSLQGGGTTDTQYF
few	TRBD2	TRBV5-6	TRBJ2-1	TGTGCCAGCAGCGTGGGACTAGCGGGGTACAATGAGCAGTTCTTC	CASSVGLAGYNEQFF
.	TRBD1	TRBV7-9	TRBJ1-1	TGTGCCAGCAGCTTAGGGAGGGGAGGGGACAGGGGTTTTACTGAAGCTTTCTTT	CASSLGRGGDRGFTEAFF
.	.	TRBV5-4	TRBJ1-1	TGTGCCAGCAGTCTCCCGACAGAGCGTACTGAAGCTTTCTTT	CASSLPTERTEAFF
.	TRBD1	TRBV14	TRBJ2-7	TGTGCCAGCAGCCGGACAGGGCCCCCCTCAGGGCAGTACTTC	CASSRTGPPSGQYF